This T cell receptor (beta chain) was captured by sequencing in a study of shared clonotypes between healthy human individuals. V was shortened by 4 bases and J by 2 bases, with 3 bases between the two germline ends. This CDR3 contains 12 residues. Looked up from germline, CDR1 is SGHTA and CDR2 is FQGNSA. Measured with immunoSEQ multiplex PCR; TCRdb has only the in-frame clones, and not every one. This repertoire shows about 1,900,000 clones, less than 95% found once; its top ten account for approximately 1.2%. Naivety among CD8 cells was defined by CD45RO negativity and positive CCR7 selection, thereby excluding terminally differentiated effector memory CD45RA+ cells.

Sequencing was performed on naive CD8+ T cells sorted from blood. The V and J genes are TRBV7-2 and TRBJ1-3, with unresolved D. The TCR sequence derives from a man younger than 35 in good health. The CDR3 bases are TGTGCCAGCAGCTGGGCTGGAAACACCATATATTTT. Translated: CASSWAGNTIYF.